Below, one TCR beta chain is given with its context. Its antigen is undetermined. Repertoires were generated with immunoSEQ multiplex PCR, while TCRdb's copy carries only in-frame clones and drops some. Here the sample spans about 110,000 clones, around 92% being singletons. This specimen belongs to a study of siplizumab effects on memory and regulatory T cells. Findings and caveats of the study: Only a minority of proliferating CD4+ or CD8+ clones had an assignable naive or memory phenotype, with roughly 75-96% lacking one. In siplizumab cultures, the suppressive function of proliferating Tregs remained unconfirmed.

Germline CDR1 and CDR2: KGHSH and LQKENI. CDR3 length: 13 residues. J gave up 2 bases and V 5 bases, and 2 bases lay outside the gene matches. V usage is TRBV18 and J usage is TRBJ2-5; TRBD2 matches 7 bases. Material for sequencing was Tregs sorted from blood. The origin of this receptor is a human donor in good health. The CDR3 protein is CASSGEGQETQYF. In DNA, the CDR3 is TGTGCCAGCTCAGGGGAGGGTCAAGAGACCCAGTACTTC.